This T cell receptor beta chain was documented in a study of cytomegalovirus exposure and HLA in healthy donors. The V end lost 4 bases, the J end lost 1 base, and 11 bases lay between the germline ends. The CDR3 has 13 amino acids. The germline V gene has CDR1 SQVTM and CDR2 ANQGSEA. PCR primers comprised 60 Vbeta and 13 Jbeta primers. Sequencing was performed with immunoSEQ multiplex PCR; in TCRdb, only in-frame clones are kept and a portion is missing. The table shows hundreds of thousands of clones, with 70% to 80% occurring only once. Sequencing was performed on PBMCs. The V and J genes are TRBV29-1 and TRBJ2-7; maybe TRBD1 (5 bases). The source is a woman in her 30s in good health and CMV-seronegative. DNA for the CDR3: TGCAGCGTTGCCATGACAGCATCCTACGAGCAGTACTTC. Protein: CSVAMTASYEQYF.